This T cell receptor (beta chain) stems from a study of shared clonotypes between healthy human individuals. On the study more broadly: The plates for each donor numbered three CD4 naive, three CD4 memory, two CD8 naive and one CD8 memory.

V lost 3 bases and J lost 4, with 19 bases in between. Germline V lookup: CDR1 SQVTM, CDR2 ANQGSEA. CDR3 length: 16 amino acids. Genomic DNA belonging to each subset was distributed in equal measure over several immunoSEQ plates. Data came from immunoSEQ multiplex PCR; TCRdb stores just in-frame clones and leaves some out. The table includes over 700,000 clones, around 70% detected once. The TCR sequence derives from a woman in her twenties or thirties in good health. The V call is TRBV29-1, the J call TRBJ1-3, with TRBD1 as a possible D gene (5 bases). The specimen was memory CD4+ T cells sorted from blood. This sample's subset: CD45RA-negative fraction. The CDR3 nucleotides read TGCAGCGTTGATTTTGGGGGTCCTTCTGAGGGAAACACCATATATTTT. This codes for CSVDFGGPSEGNTIYF.